This entry describes one T cell receptor (beta chain). The CDR3 is 14 residues long. Per germline, CDR1 MNHEY and CDR2 SMNVEV (reference sequence). V shed 6 bases and J 0 bases; nucleotides not matched to a gene: 5. TCRdb's copy holds only in-frame clones and misses some; the assay was immunoSEQ multiplex PCR. The repertoire holds about 170,000 clones, with approximately 84% as singletons. This specimen belongs to a study of blood T cell repertoires in COVID-19. As for the study in general: Researchers got acute and convalescent COVID-19 samples from the United States, Italy and Spain.

Material for sequencing was peripheral blood. The chain combines TRBV27 with TRBJ2-7, with 7 nucleotides matching TRBD1. The TCR was taken from a man between 65 and 85 years old with active or convalescent COVID-19. The CDR3 here is CASSPTGSSYEQYF. CDR3 sequence (DNA): TGTGCCAGCAGCCCGACAGGGAGCTCCTACGAGCAGTACTTC.